This TCR beta chain derives from a study of blood T cells in healthy people across ages. This clonotype was detected once. At one end the junction does not follow the germline gene, possibly because of a read error. Using a J-beta primer mix together with a sample-barcoded 5' primer, a second PCR was run for roughly 7 to 12 cycles. TCRdb itself ran the 5' RACE reads through MiXCR, one entry per CDR3 protein. The sample shows about 670,000 distinct CDR3 sequences, around two fifths of them seen only once. The CDR3 contains 15 residues. Germline V gives CDR1 MGHRA, CDR2 YSYEKL. The chain links TRBV4-1 to TRBJ2-1, with TRBD2 identical over 8 bases. Sequenced material: blood. The receptor was derived from an elderly man in good health. CDR3 bases: TGCGCCCGCAGCTCAAGCGGGAGCTCCTACAATGAGCAGTTCTTC. Amino acids: CARSSSGSSYNEQFF.